Below, 21 T cell receptor beta chains from the same sample are listed, as sequenced in a study of blood T cell repertoires in COVID-19. TCRdb keeps only in-frame clones here, not all; method: immunoSEQ multiplex PCR. The repertoire holds roughly 150,000 clones, approximately 80% seen once, with 9% to 10% in the top ten. The sample was peripheral blood. These receptors came from a woman aged 45-65 years with acute or convalescent COVID-19.

The gene calls are TRBV7-8 and TRBJ1-1; D unresolved. The germline V gene encodes CDR1 SGHVS and CDR2 FQNEAQ. The CDR3 loop spans 15 amino acids. Trimming left V 5 bases short and J 0 bases short, with 13 bases between. CDR3 loop: CASSPRRIMNTEAFF. CDR3 bases: TGTGCCAGCAGCCCGCGCAGGATAATGAACACTGAAGCTTTCTTT.

This clone was seen only once. The chain uses TRBV6-2 or TRBV6-3 and TRBJ2-1; TRBD2 agrees at 9 bases. There are 14 residues in the CDR3. Germline V gene lookup returns CDR1 MNHEY and CDR2 SVGEGT. J lost 10 bases, V lost 6 bases, and 10 bases had no gene match. Here the CDR3 reads CASSPSGVQGEQFF. The CDR3 DNA sequence: TGTGCCAGCAGCCCTAGCGGGGTACAGGGCGAGCAGTTCTTC.

This clone appeared once. The rearrangement joins TRBV9 to TRBJ2-1, with a possible D match to TRBD2 (5 bases). Trimming stripped 0 bases from V and 7 bases from J, with 14 bases between. CDR1 and CDR2 from the germline V gene are SGDLS and YYNGEE. The CDR3 is 15 amino acids. The CDR3 nucleotides are TGTGCCAGCAGCGTAGCGGGCGCGGAGGCAAATGAGCAGTTCTTC. It specifies CASSVAGAEANEQFF.

The rearrangement links TRBV28 to TRBJ2-7, with D perhaps TRBD2 (6 bases). Trimming took 3 bases from V and 6 from J, leaving 15 bases between them. The CDR3 is 14 residues long. Germline lookup yields CDR1 MDHEN and CDR2 SYDVKM. CDR3 DNA: TGTGCCAGCAGTTTCGGAGGGGCTACTGTCGAGCAGTACTTC. Translating it yields CASSFGGATVEQYF.

V is TRBV27 and J is TRBJ2-5; no definite D call. This CDR3 has 14 amino acids. With 2 bases removed from V and 4 bases from J, the gap between germline ends came to 11 bases. The germline gives CDR1 MNHEY, CDR2 SMNVEV (reference sequence). The CDR3 sequence: CASSLIGTLETQYF. Written as DNA, the CDR3 is TGTGCCAGCAGTTTAATCGGTACTCTAGAGACCCAGTACTTC.

The chain has TRBV5-1 and TRBJ2-7; D call uncertain. Germline loops: CDR1 SGHRS, CDR2 YFSETQ. CDR3 length: 14 residues. The V gene lost 0 bases and the J gene lost 0 bases, with 7 bases spanning the gap. For the CDR3, the DNA is TGCGCCAGCAGCTTGGCCCAGGCCTCCTACGAGCAGTACTTC. Its translation is CASSLAQASYEQYF.

This chain joins TRBV9 and TRBJ1-2, with a possible D match to TRBD1 (5 bases). The germline V gene has CDR1 SGDLS and CDR2 YYNGEE. V shed 3 bases and J shed 5 bases, with 11 bases lying between them. CDR3 length: 13 residues. The CDR3 DNA reads as TGTGCCAGCAGCGCCGACAGCTTTTATGGCTACACCTTC. It is translated as CASSADSFYGYTF.

This clone was picked up a small number of times. The rearrangement links TRBV7-9 to TRBJ2-1; TRBD2 agrees at 11 bases. Losses at the gene ends were 5 bases for V and 6 bases for J; bases not matched to a gene: 9. The length of the CDR3 is 16 residues. CDR1 and CDR2 from the germline V gene are SEHNR and FQNEAQ (reference sequence). The DNA for the CDR3 is TGTGCCAGCAGCCCACTAGCGGGAGTTTTGGGCAATGAGCAGTTCTTC. Protein sequence: CASSPLAGVLGNEQFF.

The V and J genes are TRBV5-8 and TRBJ1-1; unclear D gene. The germline V and J ends were trimmed by 0 bases and 4 bases, with 4 bases remaining between them. The CDR3 consists of 12 residues. CDR1 SGHTS and CDR2 YDEGEE come from the germline V gene. In nucleotides, the CDR3 is TGTGCCAGCAGCTTGGTCCGCACTGAAGCTTTCTTT. Residues: CASSLVRTEAFF.

The rearrangement uses TRBV5-4 and TRBJ1-1, with unresolved D. CDR3 length: 15 amino acids. Germline lookup yields CDR1 SGHNT and CDR2 YYREEE (reference sequence). Trimming removed 1 base from V and 6 bases from J, with 16 bases in between. In DNA form, the CDR3 reads TGTGCCAGCAGCTTGCGTGACATATCGGGGTCTGAAGCTTTCTTT. As protein: CASSLRDISGSEAFF.

The CDR3 bases are TGTGCCAGCAGCGTCCTAGCGGGGTCCCAAGAGACCCAGTACTTC. Protein sequence: CASSVLAGSQETQYF. The V and J genes are TRBV9 and TRBJ2-5, with 9 bases lining up with TRBD2. The CDR3 has 15 residues. The J segment lost 1 base and the V segment lost 2 bases, leaving 3 bases of the junction unmatched. Germline V lookup: CDR1 SGDLS, CDR2 YYNGEE.

This clone has a handful of counts. The gene calls are TRBV19 and TRBJ1-5; TRBD1 matches 7 bases. The CDR3 sequence is 13 residues long. The V gene end was trimmed by 10 bases and the J gene end by 8 bases; junction bases not matched to a gene: 11. CDR1 and CDR2 (germline): LNHDA, SQIVND (reference sequence). Here the CDR3 DNA reads TGTGCCATCGGGACAGCGTTGTTCGAGCCCCAGCATTTT. It yields the protein CAIGTALFEPQHF.

The rearrangement joins TRBV7-9 to TRBJ2-7; 7 bases align to TRBD1. Germline trimming cut 7 bases from V and 6 bases from J; bases unmatched to any gene: 9. Germline lookup yields CDR1 SEHNR and CDR2 FQNEAQ (reference sequence). The CDR3 length is 13 residues. The CDR3 reads CASKTGVGGEQYF. CDR3 nucleotide sequence: TGTGCCAGCAAAACAGGGGTAGGAGGCGAGCAGTACTTC.

The chain's CDR3 is CASRRRRGGPDTQYF. The DNA for the CDR3 is TGTGCCAGCAGACGTCGGCGGGGTGGCCCAGATACGCAGTATTTT. V gene TRBV5-6 combines with J gene TRBJ2-3, with D possibly TRBD2 on 6 matching bases. This CDR3 comprises 15 residues. Deletions cut 5 bases from V and 4 bases from J, with 17 bases between. Germline assignment: CDR1 SGHDT and CDR2 YYEEEE.

The chain is built from TRBV7-3 and TRBJ2-3; the D gene is possibly TRBD1 (5 bases). Between the trimmed V and J ends, which lost 4 bases and 1 base, there was a span of 18 bases. The CDR3 sequence is 17 residues long. Per germline, CDR1 SGHTA and CDR2 FQGTGA. CDR3 nucleotides: TGTGCCAGCAGCTCAGCCTTCAGGGTTGGGGGCACAGATACGCAGTATTTT. This encodes CASSSAFRVGGTDTQYF.

This CDR3 is CASSFSRASNQPQHF. Here the CDR3 DNA reads TGTGCCAGCAGCTTCTCCAGGGCTAGCAATCAGCCCCAGCATTTT. This chain links TRBV2 with TRBJ1-5, with D perhaps TRBD1 (5 bases). The CDR3 has 15 amino acids. Germline lookup yields CDR1 SNHLY and CDR2 FYNNEI. Trimming removed 6 bases at V and 0 bases at J, with 12 bases between.

The CDR3 reads CASSAIPGQGSEQYF. CDR3 DNA: TGTGCCAGTAGTGCCATCCCGGGACAGGGAAGCGAGCAGTACTTC. The V and J genes are TRBV19 and TRBJ2-7; 9 nucleotides agree with TRBD1. V was pared by 5 bases and J by 6 bases, with 11 bases of the junction left unmatched. The germline V gene has CDR1 LNHDA and CDR2 SQIVND (reference sequence). This CDR3 has 15 amino acids.

This sequence joins TRBV5-1 and TRBJ2-7; 9 bases align to TRBD2. Germline V gene lookup returns CDR1 SGHRS and CDR2 YFSETQ. The CDR3 runs 15 residues. J gave up 1 base and V 3 bases, and 5 bases lay outside the gene matches. DNA for the CDR3: TGCGCCAGCAGCTCTAGCGGGGACTTATCCTACGAGCAGTACTTC. Encoded protein: CASSSSGDLSYEQYF.

This chain joins TRBV6-5 and TRBJ1-6; TRBD1 matches at 9 bases. The CDR3 is 15 amino acids. The J segment lost 8 bases and the V segment lost 4 bases, leaving 6 bases of the junction unmatched. Germline values: CDR1 MNHEY, CDR2 SVGAGI. CDR3 residues: CASSFRDREYSPLHF. CDR3 DNA: TGTGCCAGCAGTTTCCGGGACAGGGAGTATTCACCCCTCCACTTT.

The chain links TRBV18 to TRBJ2-4; TRBD1 agrees at 9 bases. With 3 bases clipped from V and 2 bases from J, the junction kept 5 bases outside the gene matches. The CDR3 totals 16 residues. In germline, CDR1 is KGHSH, CDR2 LQKENI. The CDR3: CASSPGQGPTKNIQYF. In DNA form, the CDR3 reads TGTGCCAGCTCACCGGGACAGGGACCGACCAAAAACATTCAGTACTTC.

The gene calls are TRBV19 and TRBJ2-7, with TRBD1 matching 8 bases. Trimming cost V 5 bases and J 6 bases; bases outside gene matches: 9. The germline CDR1 and CDR2 sequences are LNHDA and SQIVND (reference sequence). The CDR3 runs 14 residues. The CDR3 sequence is CASSVLDRGAEQYF. Here the CDR3 DNA reads TGTGCCAGTAGTGTCTTAGACAGGGGAGCCGAGCAGTACTTC.